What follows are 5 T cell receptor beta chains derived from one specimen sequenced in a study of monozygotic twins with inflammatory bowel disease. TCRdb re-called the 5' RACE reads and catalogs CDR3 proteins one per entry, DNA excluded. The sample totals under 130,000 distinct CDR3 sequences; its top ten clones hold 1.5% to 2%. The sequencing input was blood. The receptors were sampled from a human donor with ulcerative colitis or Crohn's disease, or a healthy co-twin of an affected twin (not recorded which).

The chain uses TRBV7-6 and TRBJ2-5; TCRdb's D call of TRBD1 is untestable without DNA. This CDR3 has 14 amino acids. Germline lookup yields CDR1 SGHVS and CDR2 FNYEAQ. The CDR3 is CASSFDRGRVTQYF.

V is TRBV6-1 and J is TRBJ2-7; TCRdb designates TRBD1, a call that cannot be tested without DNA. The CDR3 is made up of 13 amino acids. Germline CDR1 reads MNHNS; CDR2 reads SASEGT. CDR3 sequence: CASASGGAYEQYF.

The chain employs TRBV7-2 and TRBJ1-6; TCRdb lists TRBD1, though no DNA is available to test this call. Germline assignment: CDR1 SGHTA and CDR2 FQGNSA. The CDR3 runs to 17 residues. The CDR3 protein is CASSYESDRTSRSPLHF. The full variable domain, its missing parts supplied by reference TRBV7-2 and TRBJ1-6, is GAGVSQSPSNKVTEKGKDVELRCDPISGHTALYWYRQSLGQGLEFLIYFQGNSAPDKSGLPSDRFSAERTGGSVSTLTIQRTQQEDSAVYLCASSYESDRTSRSPLHFGNGTRLTVT.

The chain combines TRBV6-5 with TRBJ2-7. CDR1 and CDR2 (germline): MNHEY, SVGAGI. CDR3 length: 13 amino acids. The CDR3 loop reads CASSYRQEYEQYF.

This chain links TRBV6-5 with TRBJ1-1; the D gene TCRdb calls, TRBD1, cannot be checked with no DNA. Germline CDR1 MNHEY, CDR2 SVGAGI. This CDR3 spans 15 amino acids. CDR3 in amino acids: CASSFRGAMNTEAFF.